The 32 T cell receptor beta chains in this list originate from one sample, sequenced in a study of control samples from healthy donors and cancer patients. The repertoire was sequenced with immunoSEQ multiplex PCR; TCRdb's copy has only in-frame clones and lacks some. Of some 67,000 clones in the sample, about 90% were seen once. Sequencing used PBMCs. These TCRs come from a woman aged 45-65 years with head and neck cancer.

The table lists this clone with a few counts. This sequence joins TRBV7-8 and TRBJ1-1; no firm D call. The CDR3 extends over 13 amino acids. CDR1 and CDR2 from the germline V gene are SGHVS and FQNEAQ. V lost 1 base and J lost 7, with 10 bases in between. The DNA of the CDR3 is TGTGCCAGCAGCTTAGACATAGGGTTTGAAGCTTTCTTT. Residues: CASSLDIGFEAFF.

A note on this clone: The same CDR3 also results from other DNA sequences found in this sample. The rearrangement uses TRBV7-2 and TRBJ2-1; 9 nucleotides line up with TRBD2. The V and J ends lost 3 bases and 3 bases, in that order; junction bases with no gene match: 6. The germline V gene encodes CDR1 SGHTA and CDR2 FQGNSA. This CDR3 contains 16 residues. This CDR3 is CASSFTGTSIYNEQFF. The CDR3, as DNA: TGTGCCAGCAGCTTTACCGGGACTAGCATCTACAATGAGCAGTTCTTC.

The genes are TRBV18 and TRBJ1-1, with D unresolved. Germline CDR1 KGHSH, CDR2 LQKENI. The CDR3 is 12 amino acids. The V and J ends lost 4 bases and 2 bases respectively, with 5 bases between them. The CDR3 DNA reads as TGTGCCAGCTCACGGTACAACACTGAAGCTTTCTTT. Translation gives CASSRYNTEAFF.

The chain combines TRBV6-5 with TRBJ2-7; 8 nucleotides match TRBD1. Trimming removed 7 bases from V and 1 base from J; junction bases left unmatched: 6. Germline assignment: CDR1 MNHEY and CDR2 SVGAGI. This CDR3 spans 14 amino acids. The DNA of the CDR3 is TGTGCCAGCATCCTCCAGGGGGCGTCCTACGAGCAGTACTTC. Its protein is CASILQGASYEQYF.

The chain has TRBV3-1 (or the pseudogene TRBV3-2) and TRBJ1-5; D ambiguous. Germline V gene data show CDR1 as LGHDT and CDR2 as YNNKEL (reference sequence). V gave up 1 base and J gave up 4 bases, with 14 bases separating them. The CDR3 is 16 amino acids. CDR3 DNA sequence: TGTGCCAGCAGCCAAGGTATCGGTCCGCCGAATCAGCCCCAGCATTTT. Amino acids: CASSQGIGPPNQPQHF.

J is TRBJ2-5 and V is TRBV6-5; no clear D. The V gene's germline CDR1 is MNHEY and CDR2 SVGAGI. This CDR3 spans 15 amino acids. The V end was cut by 5 bases, the J end by 1 base, with 14 bases between. CDR3 nucleotides: TGTGCCAGCAGTCCCCCTACTGGAACCCAAGAGACCCAGTACTTC. Amino acids: CASSPPTGTQETQYF.

The chain joins TRBV6-5 to TRBJ1-1, with TRBD1 as a possible D gene (6 bases). The V and J ends lost 7 bases and 5 bases respectively, with 14 bases between them. The CDR3 length is 13 residues. Germline V gene data show CDR1 as MNHEY and CDR2 as SVGAGI. The DNA of the CDR3 is TGTGCCAGCATAACCTCTACAGGGACTGAAGCTTTCTTT. It specifies CASITSTGTEAFF.

CDR3 region: CASSDGTYTDTQYF. CDR3 in DNA: TGTGCCAGCAGTGACGGTACCTACACAGATACGCAGTATTTT. The rearrangement joins TRBV7-9 to TRBJ2-3; D is undetermined. V was trimmed by 6 bases and J by 2 bases, leaving 12 bases between them. CDR1 is SEHNR and CDR2 is FQNEAQ in the germline V gene (reference sequence). The CDR3 totals 14 residues.

The chain links TRBV28 to TRBJ2-7; 8 nucleotides line up with TRBD2. V shed 5 bases, J shed 7 bases, and the junction held 10 bases outside the gene matches. The CDR3 covers 14 residues. The V gene's germline CDR1 is MDHEN and CDR2 SYDVKM. Here the CDR3 reads CASSPGGGKEEQYF. CDR3 DNA sequence: TGTGCCAGCAGTCCGGGGGGGGGTAAGGAAGAGCAGTACTTC.

This clone was observed once. The rearrangement uses TRBV7-2 and TRBJ1-1; unclear D gene. Looked up from germline, CDR1 is SGHTA and CDR2 is FQGNSA. Trimming removed 2 bases at V and 3 bases at J, with 10 bases between. The CDR3 loop spans 14 amino acids. DNA of the CDR3: TGTGCCAGCAGCTTAAGTTTGATGGACACTGAAGCTTTCTTT. It specifies CASSLSLMDTEAFF. Combining the CDR3 with reference TRBV7-2 and TRBJ1-1 gives the whole variable domain GAGVSQSPSNKVTEKGKDVELRCDPISGHTALYWYRQSLGQGLEFLIYFQGNSAPDKSGLPSDRFSAERTGGSVSTLTIQRTQQEDSAVYLCASSLSLMDTEAFFGQGTRLTVV.

The CDR3 sequence: CASSVSGNTIYF. The CDR3 DNA is TGTGCCAGCAGCGTCTCGGGAAACACCATATATTTT. The genes are TRBV9 and TRBJ1-3; the D is unclear. CDR1 is SGDLS, CDR2 YYNGEE, per germline. This CDR3 is built from 12 residues. V lost 2 bases, J lost 4 bases, and 4 bases lay in between.

The chain carries TRBV6-2 or TRBV6-3 and TRBJ1-2, with a tentative D call TRBD1 (6 bases). Looked up from germline, CDR1 is MNHEY and CDR2 is SVGEGT. The CDR3 is made up of 15 amino acids. The V end lost 2 bases, the J end lost 5 bases, and 15 bases lay between the germline ends. The CDR3 DNA sequence: TGTGCCAGCAGTTACGTGGGGGCACCGTTTTATGGCTACACCTTC. Encoded protein: CASSYVGAPFYGYTF.

This clone was recorded a few times. The J gene is TRBJ1-2, the V gene TRBV28; D is uncertain. This CDR3 has 13 amino acids. Germline V CDR1 and CDR2: MDHEN, SYDVKM. CDR3 sequence: CASLQNPLEGYTF. The CDR3 DNA follows: TGTGCTTCCTTGCAAAACCCCCTTGAGGGCTACACCTTC.

This chain connects TRBV24-1 to TRBJ2-5, with 12 bases lining up with TRBD2. The germline V gene encodes CDR1 KGHDR and CDR2 SFDVKD. The CDR3 consists of 18 residues. Trimming removed 4 bases from V and 2 bases from J; junction bases left unmatched: 10. The DNA of the CDR3 is TGTGCCACCAGTGAGTCGCCTACTAGCGGGGGGTTACAAGAGACCCAGTACTTC. It specifies CATSESPTSGGLQETQYF.

The CDR3 DNA is TGTGCCAGCAGTTACCGTCTAGCGGGGACCTACACAGATACGCAGTATTTT. It translates to CASSYRLAGTYTDTQYF. V gene TRBV6-2 or TRBV6-3 combines with J gene TRBJ2-3, with 9 bases matching TRBD2. The CDR3 is 17 amino acids. CDR1 is MNHEY, CDR2 SVGEGT, per germline. The V gene end was trimmed by 2 bases and the J gene end by 2 bases; junction bases not matched to a gene: 8.

The chain couples TRBV6-6 to TRBJ1-5; 9 bases fit TRBD1. V trimming: 6 bases; J trimming: 3 bases; junction bases outside the gene matches: 9. This CDR3 is 16 amino acids long. The germline CDR1 and CDR2 sequences are MNHNY and SVGAGI (reference sequence). The CDR3 loop is CASSFRDRAFNQPQHF. The CDR3 coding sequence is TGTGCCAGCAGCTTCCGGGACAGGGCTTTCAATCAGCCCCAGCATTTT.

This chain connects TRBV14 to TRBJ2-3; D might be TRBD1 or TRBD2, each matching 5 bases. CDR1 is SGHDN and CDR2 is FVKESK in the germline V gene. This CDR3 region has 20 residues. The V end was cut by 0 bases, the J end by 4 bases, with 26 bases between. CDR3 protein: CASSQDDVVRGWYRADTQYF. The CDR3 coding sequence is TGTGCCAGCAGCCAAGATGATGTGGTGAGGGGATGGTACCGCGCAGATACGCAGTATTTT. Together with reference TRBV14 and TRBJ2-3, the CDR3 gives the full variable domain: EAGVTQFPSHSVIEKGQTVTLRCDPISGHDNLYWYRRVMGKEIKFLLHFVKESKQDESGMPNNRFLAERTGGTYSTLKVQPAELEDSGVYFCASSQDDVVRGWYRADTQYFGPGTRLTVL.

V gene TRBV15 combines with J gene TRBJ2-7, with D perhaps TRBD1 (5 bases). V gave up 5 bases and J gave up 4 bases, with 12 bases separating them. The germline V gene has CDR1 LNHNV and CDR2 YYDKDF (reference sequence). CDR3 size: 13 residues. In DNA, the CDR3 is TGTGCCACCAGCGAAGGGGCCTTTTACGAGCAGTACTTC. Its translation: CATSEGAFYEQYF.

The chain joins TRBV9 to TRBJ2-5; TRBD2 matches at 11 bases. CDR1 and CDR2 from the germline V gene are SGDLS and YYNGEE. The CDR3 loop spans 17 amino acids. V lost 2 bases to trimming and J lost 1 base; unmatched junction nucleotides: 7. CDR3 sequence reads: CASSVIPTSGGQETQYF. CDR3 DNA sequence: TGTGCCAGCAGCGTCATACCCACTAGCGGGGGCCAAGAGACCCAGTACTTC.

This clone is a singleton in its sample. The chain is built from TRBV2 and TRBJ1-1; TRBD1 might be the D (6 bases). The CDR3 is 14 amino acids. CDR1 is SNHLY, CDR2 FYNNEI, per germline. V dropped 6 bases and J dropped 3 bases, with 14 bases sitting between them. DNA for the CDR3: TGTGCCAGCAGGCCACGGAGACAGGACACTGAAGCTTTCTTT. Encoded protein: CASRPRRQDTEAFF. Combining the CDR3 with reference TRBV2 and TRBJ1-1 gives the whole variable domain EPEVTQTPSHQVTQMGQEVILRCVPISNHLYFYWYRQILGQKVEFLVSFYNNEISEKSEIFDDQFSVERPDGSNFTLKIRSTKLEDSAMYFCASRPRRQDTEAFFGQGTRLTVV.

The chain couples TRBV5-4 to TRBJ1-4, with D unclear. Trimming left V 0 bases short and J 0 bases short, with 9 bases between. The germline V gene has CDR1 SGHNT and CDR2 YYREEE (reference sequence). CDR3 size: 16 residues. The CDR3 sequence: CASSLGPAATNEKLFF. The CDR3 coding sequence is TGTGCCAGCAGCTTGGGGCCGGCTGCAACTAATGAAAAACTGTTTTTT.

This rearrangement joins TRBV10-3 to TRBJ2-7; no clear D gene. V was clipped by 8 bases and J by 3 bases, with 11 bases between them. CDR3 length equals 12 residues. CDR1 is ENHRY and CDR2 is SYGVKD in the germline V gene. This CDR3 reads CAISKTDYEQYF. CDR3 sequence (DNA): TGTGCCATCTCTAAAACAGACTACGAGCAGTACTTC.

The chain joins TRBV7-2 to TRBJ2-5; 7 positions match TRBD2. The CDR3 is 19 amino acids. Trimming took 5 bases from V and 1 from J; bases not matched to a gene: 19. Germline values: CDR1 SGHTA, CDR2 FQGNSA. The DNA for the CDR3 is TGTGCCAGCAGCCCGAGGGGAGGAACTAGCGCGCTACTCCAAGAGACCCAGTACTTC. Translation gives CASSPRGGTSALLQETQYF.

The CDR3 region is CASSLDGTAYEQYF. CDR3 DNA sequence: TGCGCCAGCAGCTTGGACGGGACAGCCTACGAGCAGTACTTC. The J gene is TRBJ2-7, the V gene TRBV5-1; TRBD1 matches at 7 bases. CDR1 and CDR2 from the germline V gene are SGHRS and YFSETQ. The CDR3 has 14 amino acids. The V and J ends lost 0 bases and 2 bases, in that order; junction bases with no gene match: 2.

In DNA form, the CDR3 reads TGTGCCAGCAGCTTGGTTGGGTGGCCGAACACCGGGGAGCTGTTTTTT. Amino acid sequence: CASSLVGWPNTGELFF. The genes are TRBV5-8 and TRBJ2-2; D gene uncertain. The CDR3 contains 16 residues. Germline V gene lookup returns CDR1 SGHTS and CDR2 YDEGEE. The ends were cut back, 0 bases at V and 0 bases at J, with 9 bases in the middle. The full variable domain, with the rest looked up from reference TRBV5-8 and TRBJ2-2, is EAGVTQSPTHLIKTRGQQATLRCSPISGHTSVYWYQQALGLGLQFLLWYDEGEERNRGNFPPRFSGRQFPNYSSELNVNALELEDSALYLCASSLVGWPNTGELFFGEGSRLTVL.

This clone was found once. The V call is TRBV3-1 (or the pseudogene TRBV3-2), the J call TRBJ2-1; 7 bases line up with TRBD2. The V gene end was trimmed by 0 bases and the J gene end by 3 bases; junction bases not matched to a gene: 2. Looked up from germline, CDR1 is LGHDT and CDR2 is YNNKEL (reference sequence). This CDR3 contains 15 residues. CDR3 loop: CASSQDPSGYNEQFF. The CDR3 DNA reads as TGTGCCAGCAGCCAAGACCCTAGCGGCTACAATGAGCAGTTCTTC.

V gene TRBV2 combines with J gene TRBJ2-2, with a tentative D call TRBD1 (6 bases). Trimming stripped 3 bases from V and 6 bases from J, with 17 bases between. There are 16 residues in the CDR3. From germline, CDR1 is SNHLY and CDR2 FYNNEI. CDR3 bases: TGTGCCAGCAGTGACGGGGCTACAGGGATCGCCGGGGAGCTGTTTTTT. Translation: CASSDGATGIAGELFF.

This clone was seen just once. The genes are TRBV7-2 and TRBJ1-4, with D maybe TRBD1 (5 bases). Deletions cut 3 bases from V and 6 bases from J, with 14 bases between. This CDR3 contains 15 residues. The germline CDR1 and CDR2 sequences are SGHTA and FQGNSA. This chain's CDR3 is CASSFGQGGYEKLFF. The CDR3, as DNA: TGTGCCAGCAGCTTCGGGCAGGGAGGTTATGAAAAACTGTTTTTT.

The V gene is TRBV18, the J gene TRBJ2-3; 8 nucleotides match TRBD1. This CDR3 spans 17 amino acids. Germline V gives CDR1 KGHSH, CDR2 LQKENI. The V gene end was trimmed by 3 bases and the J gene end by 4 bases; junction bases not matched to a gene: 12. The CDR3: CASSPITPTRGPDTQYF. CDR3 nucleotides: TGTGCCAGCTCACCCATCACACCCACCAGGGGGCCAGATACGCAGTATTTT.

V and J are TRBV27 and TRBJ1-5; D possibly corresponds to TRBD1 (6 bases). The germline V gene encodes CDR1 MNHEY and CDR2 SMNVEV (reference sequence). V was cut by 3 bases and J by 4 bases, with 19 bases left in between. This CDR3 has 17 amino acids. The CDR3 sequence is CASSFFGIQGGNQPQHF. In DNA, the CDR3 is TGTGCCAGCAGTTTTTTTGGGATACAGGGTGGAAATCAGCCCCAGCATTTT.

V gene TRBV6-5 combines with J gene TRBJ2-5; D possibly matches TRBD1 or TRBD2 (5 bases each). Germline V gives CDR1 MNHEY, CDR2 SVGAGI. V gave up 8 bases and J gave up 2 bases, with 18 bases separating them. The CDR3 extends over 15 amino acids. The CDR3 nucleotides are TGTGCCAGCGGGGGTGGGACGGGATTTCAAGAGACCCAGTACTTC. This codes for CASGGGTGFQETQYF.

The chain has TRBV21-1 and TRBJ2-7. TRBV21-1 constitutes a pseudogene. The CDR3 spans 22 residues. CDR3 region: CASSKVDPGRALHQFFSYEQYF. CDR3 nucleotide sequence: TGTGCCAGCAGCAAAGTCGACCCCGGCAGAGCCCTTCACCAATTTTTTTCCTACGAGCAGTACTTC.